The T cell receptor (beta chain) described here comes from a study of CD8+ T cells in alopecia areata. The CDR3 covers 12 residues. Germline V CDR1 and CDR2: GTSNPN, SVGIG (reference sequence). On this clone: Its antigen is not known. Relative to the germline gene, one junction end is altered; a read error may explain this.

Findings and limits, study-wide: Under tofacitinib, fewer expanded CD8+ clones appeared among the top 100 scalp clones.

Once RNA had been extracted, it was reverse transcribed into cDNA to act as the sequencing template. TCRdb's table, derived via immunoSEQ multiplex PCR, lists solely in-frame clones and lacks some. The sample shows hundreds of thousands of clones, roughly 50% of them seen only once. Treatment in this sample: oral pan-JAK inhibitor, 5-10 mg twice daily. The starting material was CD4+ T cells sorted from blood, obtained at week 24, from a patient treated with tofacitinib. The receptor comes from a human donor with alopecia areata. The chain joins TRBV30 to TRBJ1-2; possible D gene TRBD1, 5 bases. Here the CDR3 reads CAWSVQRGPGYF. For the CDR3, the DNA is TGTGCCTGGAGTGTACAAAGGGGACCTGGCTACTTC. The complete variable domain, with remaining parts taken from reference TRBV30 and TRBJ1-2, reads SQTIHQWPATLVQPVGSPLSLECTVEGTSNPNLYWYRQAAGRGLQLLFYSVGIGQISSEVPQNLSASRPQDRQFILSSKKLLLSDSGFYLCAWSVQRGPGYFGSGTRLTVV.